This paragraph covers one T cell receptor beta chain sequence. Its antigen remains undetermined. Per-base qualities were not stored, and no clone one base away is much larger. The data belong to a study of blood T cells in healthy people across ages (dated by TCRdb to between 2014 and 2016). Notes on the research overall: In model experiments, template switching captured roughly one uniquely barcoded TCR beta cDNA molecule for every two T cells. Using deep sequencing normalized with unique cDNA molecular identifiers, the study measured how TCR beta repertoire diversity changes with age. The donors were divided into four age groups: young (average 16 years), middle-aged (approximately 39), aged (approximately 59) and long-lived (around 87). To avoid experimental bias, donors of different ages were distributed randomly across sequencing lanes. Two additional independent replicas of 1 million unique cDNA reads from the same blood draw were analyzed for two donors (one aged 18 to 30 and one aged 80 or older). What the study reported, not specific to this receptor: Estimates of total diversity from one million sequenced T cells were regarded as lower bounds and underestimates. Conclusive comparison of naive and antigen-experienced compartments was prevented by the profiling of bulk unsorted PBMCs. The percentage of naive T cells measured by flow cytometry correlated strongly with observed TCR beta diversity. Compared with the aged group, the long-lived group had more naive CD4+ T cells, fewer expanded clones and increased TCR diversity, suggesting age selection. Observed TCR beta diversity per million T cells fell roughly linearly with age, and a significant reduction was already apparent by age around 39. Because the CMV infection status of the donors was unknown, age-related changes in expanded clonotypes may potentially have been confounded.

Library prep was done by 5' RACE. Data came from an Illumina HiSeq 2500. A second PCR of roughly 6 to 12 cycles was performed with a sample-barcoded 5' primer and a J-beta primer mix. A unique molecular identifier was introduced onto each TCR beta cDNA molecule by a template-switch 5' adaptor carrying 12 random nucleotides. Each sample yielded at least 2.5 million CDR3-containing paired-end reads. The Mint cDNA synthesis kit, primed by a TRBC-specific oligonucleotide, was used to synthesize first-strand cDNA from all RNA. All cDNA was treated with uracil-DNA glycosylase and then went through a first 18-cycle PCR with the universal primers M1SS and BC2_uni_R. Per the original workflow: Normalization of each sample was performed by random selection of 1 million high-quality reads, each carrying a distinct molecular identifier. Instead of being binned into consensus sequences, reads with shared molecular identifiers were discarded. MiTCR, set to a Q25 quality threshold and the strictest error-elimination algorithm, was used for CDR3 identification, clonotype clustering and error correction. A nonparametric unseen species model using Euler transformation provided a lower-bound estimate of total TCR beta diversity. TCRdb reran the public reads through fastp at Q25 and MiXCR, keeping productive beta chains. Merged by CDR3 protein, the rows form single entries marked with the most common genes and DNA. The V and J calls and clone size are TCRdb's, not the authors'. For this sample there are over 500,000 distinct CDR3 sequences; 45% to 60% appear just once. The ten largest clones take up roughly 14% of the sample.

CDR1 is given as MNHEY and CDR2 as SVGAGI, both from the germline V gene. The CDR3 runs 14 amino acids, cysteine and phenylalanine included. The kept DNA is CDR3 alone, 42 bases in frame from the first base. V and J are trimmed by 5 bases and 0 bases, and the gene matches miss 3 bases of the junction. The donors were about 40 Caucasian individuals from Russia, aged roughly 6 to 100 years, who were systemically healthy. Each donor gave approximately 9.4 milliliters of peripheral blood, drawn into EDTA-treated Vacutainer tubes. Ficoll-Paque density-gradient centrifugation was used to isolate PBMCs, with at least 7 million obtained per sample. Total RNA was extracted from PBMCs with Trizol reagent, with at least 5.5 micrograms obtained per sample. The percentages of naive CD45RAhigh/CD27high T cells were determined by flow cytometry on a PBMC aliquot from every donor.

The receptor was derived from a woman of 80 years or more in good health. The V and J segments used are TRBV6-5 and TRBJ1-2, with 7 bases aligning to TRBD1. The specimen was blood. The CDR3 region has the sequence CASSLQGTNYGYTF. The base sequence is TGTGCCAGCAGTCTACAGGGGACTAACTATGGCTACACCTTC.